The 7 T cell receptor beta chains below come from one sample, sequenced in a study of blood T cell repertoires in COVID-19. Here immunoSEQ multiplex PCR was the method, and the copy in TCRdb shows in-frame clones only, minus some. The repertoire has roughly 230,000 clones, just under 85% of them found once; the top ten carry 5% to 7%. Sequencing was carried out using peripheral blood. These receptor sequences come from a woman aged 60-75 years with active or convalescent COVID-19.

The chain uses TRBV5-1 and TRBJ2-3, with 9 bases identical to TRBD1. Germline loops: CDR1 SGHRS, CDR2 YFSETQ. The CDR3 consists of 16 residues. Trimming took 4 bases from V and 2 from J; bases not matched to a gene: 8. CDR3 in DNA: TGCGCCAGCAGCGTGGGACAGGGAGCCCTCACAGATACGCAGTATTTT. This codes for CASSVGQGALTDTQYF.

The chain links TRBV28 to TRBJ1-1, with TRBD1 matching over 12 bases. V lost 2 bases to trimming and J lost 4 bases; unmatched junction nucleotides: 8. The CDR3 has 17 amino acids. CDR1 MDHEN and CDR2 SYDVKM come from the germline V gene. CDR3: CASSLDGTGGFGTEAFF. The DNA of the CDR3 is TGTGCCAGCAGTTTAGACGGGACAGGGGGCTTCGGCACTGAAGCTTTCTTT.

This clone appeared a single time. The CDR3 region has the DNA TGTGCCATCACCGGACAGCCCGGGGAGCTGTTTTTT. Amino acid sequence: CAITGQPGELFF. The genes are TRBV10-3 and TRBJ2-2; D may be TRBD1 (6 bases). The CDR3 runs to 12 residues. The germline V gene has CDR1 ENHRY and CDR2 SYGVKD. V lost 7 bases, J lost 6 bases, and 9 bases lay in between.

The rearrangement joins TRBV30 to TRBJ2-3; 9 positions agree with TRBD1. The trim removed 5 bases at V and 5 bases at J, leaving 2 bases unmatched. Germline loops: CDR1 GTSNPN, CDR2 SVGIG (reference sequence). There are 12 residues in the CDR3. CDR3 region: CAWGQGRDTQYF. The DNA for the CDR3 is TGTGCCTGGGGACAGGGGCGAGATACGCAGTATTTT.

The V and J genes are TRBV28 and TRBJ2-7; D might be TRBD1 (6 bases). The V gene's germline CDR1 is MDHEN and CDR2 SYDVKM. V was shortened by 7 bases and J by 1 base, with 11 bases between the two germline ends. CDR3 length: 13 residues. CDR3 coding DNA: TGTGCCAGCAACGCCCAGGGGTCCTACGAGCAGTACGTC. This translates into CASNAQGSYEQYV.

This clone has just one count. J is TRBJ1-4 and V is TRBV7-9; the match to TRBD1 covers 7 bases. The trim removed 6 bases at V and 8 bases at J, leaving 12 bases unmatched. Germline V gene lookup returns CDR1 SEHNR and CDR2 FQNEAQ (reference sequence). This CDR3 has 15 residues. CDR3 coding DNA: TGTGCCAGCAGATTTAGCGACAGGGTCCGAGAAAAACTGTTTTTT. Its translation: CASRFSDRVREKLFF.

For the CDR3, the DNA is TGTGCCAGCAGCCCCGGGACAGGGGGTGGCTACACCTTC. Translation gives CASSPGTGGGYTF. The chain employs TRBV6-5 and TRBJ1-2; TRBD1 matches at 11 bases. The CDR3 runs 13 residues. Germline values: CDR1 MNHEY, CDR2 SVGAGI. The J segment lost 7 bases and the V segment lost 6 bases, leaving 4 bases of the junction unmatched.